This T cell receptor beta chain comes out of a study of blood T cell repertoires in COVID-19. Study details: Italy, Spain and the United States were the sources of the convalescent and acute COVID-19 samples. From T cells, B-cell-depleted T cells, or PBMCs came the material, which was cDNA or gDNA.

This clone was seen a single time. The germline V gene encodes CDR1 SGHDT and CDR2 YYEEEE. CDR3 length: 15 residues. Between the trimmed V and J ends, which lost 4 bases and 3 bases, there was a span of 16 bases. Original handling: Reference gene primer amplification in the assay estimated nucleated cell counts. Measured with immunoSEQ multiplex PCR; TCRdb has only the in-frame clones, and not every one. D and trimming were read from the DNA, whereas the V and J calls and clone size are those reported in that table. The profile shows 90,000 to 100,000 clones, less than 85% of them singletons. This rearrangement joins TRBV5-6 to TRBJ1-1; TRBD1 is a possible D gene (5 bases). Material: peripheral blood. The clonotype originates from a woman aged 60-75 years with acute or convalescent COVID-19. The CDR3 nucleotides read TGTGCCAGCAGCCCCGGACGGGGGTGGGACACTGAAGCTTTCTTT. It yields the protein CASSPGRGWDTEAFF.